These 28 T cell receptor beta chains were all obtained from the same sample, sequenced in a study of regulatory T cells in long-lasting Graves disease. Time point defined: newly diagnosed GD, antithyroid drugs for less than 3 months. With RNA extracted from PBMCs as input, the TCR library was made. Through Arm-PCR of CDR3 regions and iRepertoire HTBI primers, TCR beta libraries were built. MiXCR was run by TCRdb on the multiplex PCR reads, yielding one entry per CDR3 protein. Of over 300,000 distinct CDR3 sequences listed, about 14% were seen once; the top ten hold about a fifth. The sequencing used peripheral blood mononuclear cells (PBMCs), collected at new diagnosis, from a patient treated with antithyroid drugs. These receptors all stem from a female donor with Graves disease.

The table lists this clonotype with many counts. The J gene is TRBJ2-7, the V gene TRBV7-8; 9 nucleotides agree with TRBD2. V dropped 1 base and J dropped 6; count of bases not matched to a gene: 13. Germline V lookup: CDR1 SGHVS, CDR2 FQNEAQ. The CDR3 is 17 amino acids. Here the CDR3 DNA reads TGTGCCAGCAGCTTAGTGACGACTAGCGGAAGAAAGGGCGAGCAGTACTTC. This codes for CASSLVTTSGRKGEQYF.

This clonotype showed up many times. The rearrangement joins TRBV27 to TRBJ1-3; no clear D gene. CDR3 length: 16 amino acids. The germline V gene has CDR1 MNHEY and CDR2 SMNVEV (reference sequence). Trimming took off 5 bases at V and 0 bases at J, with 14 bases between the two ends. The CDR3 sequence is CASSPFLGISGNTIYF. The CDR3 DNA sequence: TGTGCCAGCAGTCCGTTCCTCGGGATCTCTGGAAACACCATATATTTT.

This clonotype has only a few counts. The V gene is TRBV6-1, the J gene TRBJ1-5; 7 bases line up with TRBD1. Germline lookup yields CDR1 MNHNS and CDR2 SASEGT. The V and J ends lost 8 bases and 6 bases, in that order; junction bases with no gene match: 13. CDR3 length: 15 residues. CDR3 in amino acids: CASRPETGFGQPQHF. As DNA, the CDR3 is TGTGCCAGCCGCCCGGAGACAGGGTTCGGTCAGCCCCAGCATTTT.

This clonotype was picked up many times. V usage is TRBV2 and J usage is TRBJ1-1; no firm D call. Trimming stripped 5 bases from V and 1 base from J, with 8 bases between. CDR1 and CDR2 (germline): SNHLY, FYNNEI. The CDR3 sequence is 13 residues long. CDR3 bases: TGTGCCAGCAGTTCTGAGACGAACACTGAAGCTTTCTTT. It specifies CASSSETNTEAFF.

About this clonotype: A single base separates this from a much larger clone, so it may be a read error. CDR3 residues: CASSLTSGGAGSYNEQYF. The DNA of the CDR3 is TGTGCCAGCAGCTTGACTAGCGGGGGGGCCGGCTCCTACAATGAGCAGTACTTC. The chain couples TRBV5-4 to TRBJ2-7; 13 positions match TRBD2. This CDR3 contains 18 residues. The V segment lost 1 base and the J segment 7 bases; nucleotides outside the gene matches: 14. Per the germline V gene, CDR1 is SGHNT and CDR2 is YYREEE (reference sequence).

There are many counts of this clonotype. The J gene is TRBJ1-2, the V gene TRBV20-1; TRBD1 aligns across 7 bases. Germline lookup yields CDR1 DFQATT and CDR2 SNEGSKA (reference sequence). The CDR3 is made up of 15 amino acids. V shed 0 bases, J shed 8 bases, and the junction held 12 bases outside the gene matches. The CDR3 loop reads CSARDPEGARGGYTF. The CDR3 DNA is TGCAGTGCTAGAGATCCTGAGGGGGCGAGGGGAGGCTACACCTTC.

The chain is built from TRBV7-2 and TRBJ2-7; 8 nucleotides line up with TRBD1. The CDR3 totals 17 residues. Germline CDR1 reads SGHTA; CDR2 reads FQGNSA. Trimming at V came to 2 bases and at J to 3 bases, leaving 12 bases not matched to a gene. CDR3 region: CASSLIGGQGAIYEQYF. CDR3 in DNA: TGTGCCAGCAGCTTAATCGGAGGGCAGGGGGCGATCTACGAGCAGTACTTC.

Ten or more counts support this clonotype. This sequence joins TRBV12-3 or TRBV12-4 and TRBJ2-1; 11 bases are a match to TRBD2. This CDR3 is 16 amino acids long. Trimming took 6 bases from V and 7 from J; bases not matched to a gene: 11. CDR3 sequence (DNA): TGTGCCAGCAGCGACCTTAGCGGGAGGGCGGGGAATGAGCAGTTCTTC. It yields the protein CASSDLSGRAGNEQFF.

This clonotype was counted many times. The chain joins TRBV7-9 to TRBJ2-5, with D possibly matching TRBD2 (5 bases). Deletions cut 3 bases from V and 0 bases from J, with 14 bases between. The CDR3 is 16 amino acids. The germline CDR1 and CDR2 sequences are SEHNR and FQNEAQ (reference sequence). The CDR3 spells CASSLEVGGHQETQYF. The CDR3 DNA is TGTGCCAGCAGCTTGGAGGTAGGAGGCCACCAAGAGACCCAGTACTTC.

This clonotype was seen only a few times. At one of its ends the junction is not consistent with the germline gene, which may arise from a read error. The chain has TRBV6-1 and TRBJ2-5; D is perhaps TRBD2 (5 bases). Per germline, CDR1 MNHNS and CDR2 SASEGT. The CDR3 runs 15 residues. The DNA for the CDR3 is TGCGCCAGCAGTGAAAGTACGGGATTCGGGGAGACCCAGTACTTC. It codes for CASSESTGFGETQYF.

This clonotype showed up many times. The chain recombines TRBV29-1 with TRBJ1-2; tentative D call: TRBD1 (6 bases). This CDR3 is 16 amino acids long. Germline V lookup: CDR1 SQVTM, CDR2 ANQGSEA. Deletions cut 0 bases from V and 0 bases from J, with 14 bases between. CDR3 sequence: CSVEEPGATPNYGYTF. The CDR3 nucleotides read TGCAGCGTTGAAGAACCAGGGGCGACGCCTAACTATGGCTACACCTTC.

The chain joins TRBV27 to TRBJ2-1; TRBD2 matches at 11 bases. Looked up from germline, CDR1 is MNHEY and CDR2 is SMNVEV (reference sequence). Unmatched junction bases numbered 11, after V lost 4 bases and J lost 9 bases. The length of the CDR3 is 16 residues. CDR3: CASSSSTSGSKVEQFF. The CDR3, as DNA: TGTGCCAGCAGTTCCTCCACTAGCGGGAGTAAGGTTGAGCAGTTCTTC.

At least ten counts were recorded for this clonotype. This chain links TRBV12-3 or TRBV12-4 with TRBJ2-1, with 7 positions matching TRBD1. The CDR3 is 17 residues long. The V gene end was trimmed by 5 bases and the J gene end by 0 bases; junction bases not matched to a gene: 10. CDR3 DNA sequence: TGTGCCAGCAGTCCCGGGGACAGACGAAGCTCCTACAATGAGCAGTTCTTC. Amino acids: CASSPGDRRSSYNEQFF.

V gene TRBV19 combines with J gene TRBJ2-1; D gene unclear. Trimming removed 3 bases at V and 0 bases at J, with 9 bases between. Germline-derived CDR1 and CDR2 are LNHDA and SQIVND (reference sequence). The CDR3 loop spans 15 amino acids. Here the CDR3 reads CASSIIPSSYNEQFF. For the CDR3, the DNA is TGTGCCAGTAGTATCATCCCGAGCTCCTACAATGAGCAGTTCTTC.

This clonotype has at least ten counts. The chain employs TRBV2 and TRBJ2-1; D unresolved. The CDR3 has 14 amino acids. V was cut by 1 base and J by 5 bases, with 9 bases left in between. Germline V gives CDR1 SNHLY, CDR2 FYNNEI. The DNA for the CDR3 is TGTGCCAGCAGTGAAGATAGTCCCGACAATGAGCAGTTCTTC. It is translated as CASSEDSPDNEQFF.

This clonotype was picked up many times. The chain is built from TRBV7-3 and TRBJ2-3; TRBD2 aligns across 12 bases. This CDR3 is 18 amino acids long. V was clipped by 0 bases and J by 3 bases; unmatched bases: 7. Germline lookup yields CDR1 SGHTA and CDR2 FQGTGA. In DNA, the CDR3 is TGTGCCAGCAGCTTAACGAGGCTAGCGGGAGGGCCTACAGATACGCAGTATTTT. Translation gives CASSLTRLAGGPTDTQYF.

This clonotype was detected only once. A read error likely explains this, since a far larger clone differs by one base. The chain carries TRBV11-3 and TRBJ2-7; D not resolved. The germline V gene encodes CDR1 SGHNT and CDR2 YENEEA. The CDR3 contains 14 residues. The V end was cut by 8 bases, the J end by 2 bases, with 16 bases between. CDR3 bases: TGTGCCAGCGGCCCCCGGACCGCTACCTACGAGCAGTACTTC. Its translation: CASGPRTATYEQYF.

The sample holds many counts of this clonotype. V usage is TRBV29-1 and J usage is TRBJ2-7, with no clear D. The germline V gene has CDR1 SQVTM and CDR2 ANQGSEA. This CDR3 is 11 amino acids long. The V end was cut by 7 bases, the J end by 0 bases, with 7 bases between. DNA of the CDR3: TGCAGCGGAGCGAGCTCCTACGAGCAGTACTTC. This sequence encodes CSGASSYEQYF.

This clonotype was seen a few times. The chain uses TRBV29-1 and TRBJ2-3; 10 bases are shared with TRBD2. From germline, CDR1 is SQVTM and CDR2 ANQGSEA. V lost 2 bases, J lost 6 bases, and 5 bases stayed unmatched. The CDR3 sequence is 14 residues long. This CDR3 is CSVEPSGRIDTQYF. For the CDR3, the DNA is TGCAGCGTTGAACCTAGCGGGAGAATCGATACGCAGTATTTT.

DNA of the CDR3: TGTGCCAGCAGCGGTAGGACAGGGGGCTACAATGAGCAGTTCTTC. Residues: CASSGRTGGYNEQFF. This chain uses TRBV9 with TRBJ2-1; the match to TRBD1 covers 10 bases. Looked up from germline, CDR1 is SGDLS and CDR2 is YYNGEE. This CDR3 has 15 amino acids. The ends lost 3 bases at V and 3 bases at J; junction bases unmatched: 3.

This sequence joins TRBV7-6 and TRBJ2-5; TRBD2 is a possible D gene (7 bases). Per the germline V gene, CDR1 is SGHVS and CDR2 is FNYEAQ. Trimming cost V 0 bases and J 5 bases, with 10 bases left between them. The length of the CDR3 is 14 residues. DNA of the CDR3: TGTGCCAGCAGCTTAGCGGGGGGGCACGAGACCCAGTACTTC. The encoded protein is CASSLAGGHETQYF.

This clonotype was observed once. J is TRBJ2-7 and V is TRBV7-3, with TRBD2 matching 12 bases. This CDR3 comprises 16 residues. The trim removed 5 bases at V and 6 bases at J, leaving 11 bases unmatched. Germline CDR1 SGHTA, CDR2 FQGTGA. CDR3 sequence (DNA): TGTGCCAGCAGCCCCCCTAGCGGGAGGGCCCTCACCGAGCAGTACTTC. Amino acids: CASSPPSGRALTEQYF.

This clonotype has a count of ten or more. The rearrangement links TRBV27 to TRBJ2-7; the D gene is possibly TRBD2 (6 bases). Germline V gene sequence: CDR1 MNHEY, CDR2 SMNVEV (reference sequence). The CDR3 contains 17 residues. The germline V and J ends were trimmed by 0 bases and 3 bases, with 18 bases remaining between them. The CDR3 DNA is TGTGCCAGCAGTTTATCGGCGGGGCGAGGGTACTACTACGAGCAGTACTTC. It yields the protein CASSLSAGRGYYYEQYF.

This clonotype occurred once. V gene TRBV7-9 combines with J gene TRBJ2-3; the match to TRBD2 covers 12 bases. The germline gives CDR1 SEHNR, CDR2 FQNEAQ (reference sequence). With 3 bases clipped from V and 1 base from J, the junction kept 8 bases outside the gene matches. The CDR3 contains 18 residues. CDR3 DNA: TGTGCCAGCAGCTTCCTACCGGGACTAGCGGGCGGCACAGATACGCAGTATTTT. Protein: CASSFLPGLAGGTDTQYF.

Worth noting for this clonotype: This may come from a read error, since a much larger clone is one base off. The V and J genes are TRBV12-3 or TRBV12-4 and TRBJ2-1; the match to TRBD1 covers 8 bases. CDR3 length: 16 residues. Losses at the gene ends were 5 bases for V and 6 bases for J; bases not matched to a gene: 12. This chain's CDR3 is CASSMPTGQVANEQFF. CDR3 sequence (DNA): TGTGCCAGCAGTATGCCCACGGGACAGGTCGCCAATGAGCAGTTCTTC.

Only a few counts were recorded for this clonotype. The V call is TRBV10-3, the J call TRBJ2-2, with 7 bases aligning to TRBD2. After removal of 8 bases from V and 2 bases from J, the junction contained 8 bases not matched to a gene. This CDR3 has 15 residues. The germline V gene has CDR1 ENHRY and CDR2 SYGVKD. CDR3 protein: CAIRGEGLNTGELFF. The CDR3 DNA follows: TGTGCCATCCGAGGGGAGGGCCTCAACACCGGGGAGCTGTTTTTT.

This clonotype was seen a handful of times. The V and J genes are TRBV6-5 and TRBJ1-2; 8 nucleotides line up with TRBD1. Germline lookup yields CDR1 MNHEY and CDR2 SVGAGI. The CDR3 contains 15 residues. The J segment lost 3 bases and the V segment lost 4 bases, leaving 7 bases of the junction unmatched. In nucleotides, the CDR3 is TGTGCCAGCAGTTCCCCGTCAGGGGGCTACTATGGCTACACCTTC. It translates to CASSSPSGGYYGYTF.

This clonotype was seen repeatedly, ten times or more. The chain uses TRBV10-3 and TRBJ2-7; TRBD2 matches at 9 bases. Germline CDR1 is ENHRY and CDR2 is SYGVKD. V lost 7 bases to trimming and J lost 6 bases; unmatched junction nucleotides: 4. CDR3 length equals 12 residues. The CDR3 bases are TGTGCCATCAAGGGGACTAGCACCGAGCAGTACTTC. Translating it yields CAIKGTSTEQYF.